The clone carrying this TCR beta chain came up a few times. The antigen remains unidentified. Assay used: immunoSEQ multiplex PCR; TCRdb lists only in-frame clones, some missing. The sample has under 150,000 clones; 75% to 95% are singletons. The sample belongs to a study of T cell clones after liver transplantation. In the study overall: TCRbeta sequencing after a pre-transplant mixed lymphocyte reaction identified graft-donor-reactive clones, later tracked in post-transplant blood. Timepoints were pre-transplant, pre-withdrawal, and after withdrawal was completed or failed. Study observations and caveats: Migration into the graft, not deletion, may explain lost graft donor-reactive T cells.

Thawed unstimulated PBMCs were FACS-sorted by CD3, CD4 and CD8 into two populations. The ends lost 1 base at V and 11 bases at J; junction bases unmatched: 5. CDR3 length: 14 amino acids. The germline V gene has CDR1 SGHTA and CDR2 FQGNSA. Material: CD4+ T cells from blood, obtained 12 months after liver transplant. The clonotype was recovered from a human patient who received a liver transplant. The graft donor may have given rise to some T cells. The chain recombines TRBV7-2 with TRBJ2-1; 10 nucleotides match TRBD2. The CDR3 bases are TGTGCCAGCAGCTTAGGAGCTAGCGGGAGTAAGCAGTTCTTC. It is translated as CASSLGASGSKQFF.